Following are 3 T cell receptor beta chains from one sample sequenced in a study of T-cell reconstitution after alpha-beta-depleted transplantation in children (dated by TCRdb to the mid-2010s). Libraries came from PCR. The instrument given in TCRdb is Illumina HiSeq 2500. Molecular barcoding was employed in the preparation of TCR libraries, with unique molecular identifiers being used to normalize TCRbeta repertoire quantification. In-frame beta chains were kept once TCRdb had trimmed the public reads at Q25 with fastp and called clones with MiXCR. Every entry covers one CDR3 protein and lists the most common genes and DNA from its rows. This sample is represented by around 96,000 distinct CDR3 sequences; 9.5% to 15% of them were singletons. Clones ranked in the top ten supply roughly 14% of the sample. This sample comprised PBMCs from the stem cell graft donor, obtained from the stem cell graft. Receptors were obtained from a human donor who donated a stem cell graft to a child with inherited bone marrow failure.

This clonotype came up many times. The chain combines TRBV5-5 with TRBJ1-5; 8 positions agree with TRBD1. Germline V gives CDR1 SGHKS, CDR2 YYEKEE (reference sequence). The CDR3 has 15 amino acids. The junction had 4 bases not matched to a gene; V was cut back by 0 bases and J by 5 bases. The CDR3 region is CASSLGQGWDQPQHF. CDR3 DNA sequence: TGTGCCAGCAGCTTGGGACAGGGGTGGGATCAGCCCCAGCATTTT.

Many counts were recorded for this clonotype. The rearrangement links TRBV20-1 to TRBJ2-7, with 7 bases aligning to TRBD1. Germline V CDR1 and CDR2: DFQATT, SNEGSKA (reference sequence). This CDR3 spans 14 amino acids. J gave up 0 bases and V 6 bases, and 8 bases lay outside the gene matches. The DNA of the CDR3 is TGCAGTGCACTAAGACAGGGAGTCTCCTACGAGCAGTACTTC. Translating gives CSALRQGVSYEQYF.

There are many counts of this clonotype. The J gene is TRBJ2-5, the V gene TRBV5-1; TRBD2 aligns across 8 bases. This CDR3 contains 15 residues. The V gene's germline CDR1 is SGHRS and CDR2 YFSETQ. V lost 2 bases to trimming and J lost 3 bases; unmatched junction nucleotides: 6. The CDR3 DNA sequence: TGCGCCAGCAGCTTTTCCGGGAGGGCCGAAGAGACCCAGTACTTC. Translation gives CASSFSGRAEETQYF.